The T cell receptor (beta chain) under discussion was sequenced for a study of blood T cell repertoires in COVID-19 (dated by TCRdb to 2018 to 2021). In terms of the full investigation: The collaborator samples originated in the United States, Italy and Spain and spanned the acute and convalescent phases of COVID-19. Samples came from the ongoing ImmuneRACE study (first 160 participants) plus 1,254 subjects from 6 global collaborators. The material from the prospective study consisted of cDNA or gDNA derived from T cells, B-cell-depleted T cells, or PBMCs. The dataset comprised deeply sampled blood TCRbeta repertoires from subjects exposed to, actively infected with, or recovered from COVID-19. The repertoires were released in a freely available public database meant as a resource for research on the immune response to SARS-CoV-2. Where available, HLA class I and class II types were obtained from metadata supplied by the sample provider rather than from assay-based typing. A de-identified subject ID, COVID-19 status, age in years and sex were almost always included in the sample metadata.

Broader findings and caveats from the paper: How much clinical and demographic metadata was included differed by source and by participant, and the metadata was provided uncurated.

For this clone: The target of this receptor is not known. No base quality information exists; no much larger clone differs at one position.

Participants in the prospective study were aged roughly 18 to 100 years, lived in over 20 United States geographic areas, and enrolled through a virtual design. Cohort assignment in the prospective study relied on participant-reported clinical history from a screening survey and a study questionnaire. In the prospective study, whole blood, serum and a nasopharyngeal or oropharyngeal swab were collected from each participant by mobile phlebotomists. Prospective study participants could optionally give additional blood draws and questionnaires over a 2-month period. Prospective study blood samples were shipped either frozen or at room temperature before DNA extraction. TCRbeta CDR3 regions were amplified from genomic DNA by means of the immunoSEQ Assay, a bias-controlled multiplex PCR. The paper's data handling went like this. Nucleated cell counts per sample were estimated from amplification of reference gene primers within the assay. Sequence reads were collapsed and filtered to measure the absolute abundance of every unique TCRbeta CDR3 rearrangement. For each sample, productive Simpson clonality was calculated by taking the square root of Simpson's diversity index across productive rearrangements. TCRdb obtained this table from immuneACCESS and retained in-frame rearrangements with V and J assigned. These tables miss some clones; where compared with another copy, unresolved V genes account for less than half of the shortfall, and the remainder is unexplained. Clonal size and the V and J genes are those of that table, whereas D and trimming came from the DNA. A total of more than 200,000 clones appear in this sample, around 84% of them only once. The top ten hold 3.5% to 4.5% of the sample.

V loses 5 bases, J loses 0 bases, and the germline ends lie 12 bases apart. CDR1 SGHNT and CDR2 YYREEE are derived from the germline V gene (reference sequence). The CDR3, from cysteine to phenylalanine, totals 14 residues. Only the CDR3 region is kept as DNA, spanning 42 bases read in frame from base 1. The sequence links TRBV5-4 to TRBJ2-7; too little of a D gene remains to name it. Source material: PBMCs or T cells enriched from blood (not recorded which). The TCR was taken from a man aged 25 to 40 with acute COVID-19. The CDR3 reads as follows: CASSPVPLSYEQYF. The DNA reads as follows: TGTGCCAGCAGTCCGGTCCCCCTCTCCTACGAGCAGTACTTC.